The next 19 T cell receptor beta chains were all read from a single sample in a study of blood T cell repertoires in COVID-19 (dated by TCRdb to the early 2020s). The library was prepared using the immunoSEQ multiplex PCR assay. Sourced from immuneACCESS, this table was stored by TCRdb with only in-frame sequences that have V and J called. A share of the clones is absent; for the studies checked, an unresolved V gene accounts for under half, and the remainder has no known explanation. Here the sample has hundreds of thousands of clones; 87% occur a single time. The ten biggest clones cover more than 5% of the sample. The sequencing sample was made of peripheral blood. These receptor sequences come from a woman aged 45-59 years with COVID-19, enrolled during active disease.

The CDR3 spells CASSNYGGCWCRVRANEQYF. CDR3 nucleotide sequence: TGTGCCAGCAGCAATTACGGGGGGTGTTGGTGTCGGGTTCGGGCAAACGAGCAGTACTTC. The V gene is TRBV21-1, the J gene TRBJ2-7; the table calls TRBD2, which could not be checked here. TRBV21-1 is designated a pseudogene. CDR3 size: 20 residues.

V and J are TRBV27 and TRBJ1-4; TRBD1 might be the D (6 bases). The V gene's germline CDR1 is MNHEY and CDR2 SMNVEV (reference sequence). The CDR3 loop spans 15 amino acids. V lost 7 bases and J lost 6, with 18 bases in between. CDR3 protein: CASTGGARRYEKLFF. DNA of the CDR3: TGTGCCAGCACGGGGGGCGCCCGGAGGTATGAAAAACTGTTTTTT. Supplemented by reference TRBV27 and TRBJ1-4, the full variable domain reads EAQVTQNPRYLITVTGKKLTVTCSQNMNHEYMSWYRQDPGLGLRQIYYSMNVEVTDKGDVPEGYKVSRKEKRNFPLILESPSPNQTSLYFCASTGGARRYEKLFFGSGTQLSVL.

Comments on this clone: A read error may produce the germline difference seen at one junction end. The rearrangement joins TRBV6-6 to TRBJ1-2; tentative D call: TRBD1 (5 bases). The CDR3 extends over 16 amino acids. CDR1 is MNHNY, CDR2 SVGAGI, per germline (reference sequence). In DNA, the CDR3 is TGTGCCAGCAGTTCGGGCGGGGGGAAGTGGTCCTATGGCTACTCCTTC. It codes for CASSSGGGKWSYGYSF.

This chain's CDR3 is CASSELALNYGYTF. CDR3 nucleotides: TGTGCCAGCAGTGAACTGGCATTGAACTATGGCTACACCTTC. This sequence joins TRBV2 and TRBJ1-2; D not resolved. CDR1 is SNHLY, CDR2 FYNNEI, per germline. V was pared by 2 bases and J by 2 bases, with 9 bases between. This CDR3 is 14 amino acids long. Supplemented by reference TRBV2 and TRBJ1-2, the full variable domain reads EPEVTQTPSHQVTQMGQEVILRCVPISNHLYFYWYRQILGQKVEFLVSFYNNEISEKSEIFDDQFSVERPDGSNFTLKIRSTKLEDSAMYFCASSELALNYGYTFGSGTRLTVV.

The chain couples TRBV18 to TRBJ1-1; D gene unclear. Trimming took 1 base from V and 4 from J, leaving 13 bases between them. CDR3 length equals 15 residues. Germline V gene sequence: CDR1 KGHSH, CDR2 LQKENI. The CDR3 sequence is CASSPLGDSVTEAFF. The CDR3 coding sequence is TGTGCCAGCTCACCACTAGGCGACTCGGTCACTGAAGCTTTCTTT. The variable domain in full, completed from reference TRBV18 and TRBJ1-1, reads NAGVMQNPRHLVRRRGQEARLRCSPMKGHSHVYWYRQLPEEGLKFMVYLQKENIIDESGMPKERFSAEFPKEGPSILRIQQVVRGDSAAYFCASSPLGDSVTEAFFGQGTRLTVV.

The chain links TRBV5-1 to TRBJ2-2; 12 bases align to TRBD2. Germline V gene data show CDR1 as SGHRS and CDR2 as YFSETQ. V lost 0 bases and J lost 0; bases outside the gene matches: 21. The CDR3 loop spans 24 amino acids. The CDR3 reads CASSLVVSSGRARGLDSNTGELFF. The CDR3 DNA is TGCGCCAGCAGCTTGGTGGTATCTAGCGGGAGGGCCAGAGGGCTTGATTCGAACACCGGGGAGCTGTTTTTT.

The chain links TRBV27 to TRBJ2-5; D unclear. The length of the CDR3 is 11 residues. Per the germline V gene, CDR1 is MNHEY and CDR2 is SMNVEV (reference sequence). V was clipped by 7 bases and J by 5 bases, with 8 bases between them. Here the CDR3 reads CASTLGETQYF. In nucleotides, the CDR3 is TGTGCCAGCACCCTCGGGGAGACCCAGTACTTC.

The V and J genes are TRBV19 and TRBJ2-7; 7 bases align to TRBD1. With V trimmed by 7 bases and J by 0 bases, 6 bases remained unmatched. The CDR3 extends over 14 amino acids. Germline V CDR1 and CDR2: LNHDA, SQIVND (reference sequence). CDR3 DNA: TGTGCCAGTAACAGGGGATTCCCCTCCTACGAGCAGTACTTC. Translating gives CASNRGFPSYEQYF.

V is TRBV14 and J is TRBJ2-5, with 9 bases that match TRBD1. The trim removed 6 bases at V and 5 bases at J, leaving 4 bases unmatched. The CDR3 is 13 amino acids. Germline V CDR1 and CDR2: SGHDN, FVKESK. The CDR3 reads CASSLDRGETQYF. In nucleotides, the CDR3 is TGTGCCAGCAGTCTGGACAGGGGTGAGACCCAGTACTTC. The entire variable domain, with the rest obtained from reference TRBV14 and TRBJ2-5, is as follows: EAGVTQFPSHSVIEKGQTVTLRCDPISGHDNLYWYRRVMGKEIKFLLHFVKESKQDESGMPNNRFLAERTGGTYSTLKVQPAELEDSGVYFCASSLDRGETQYFGPGTRLLVL.

The genes are TRBV5-1 and TRBJ2-1; 8 bases line up with TRBD1. In germline, CDR1 is SGHRS, CDR2 YFSETQ. J gave up 4 bases and V 4 bases, and 4 bases lay outside the gene matches. This CDR3 region has 14 residues. The CDR3 DNA follows: TGCGCCAGCAGCCTAAGACAGGGGTACAATGAGCAGTTCTTC. This translates into CASSLRQGYNEQFF.

Only a few counts were recorded for this clone. CDR3 amino acids: CASSIQGQASPGNTIYF. CDR3 coding DNA: TGTGCCAGTAGTATACAGGGACAGGCGAGCCCTGGAAACACCATATATTTT. The V call is TRBV19, the J call TRBJ1-3; 8 nucleotides align to TRBD1. Trimming took 2 bases from V and 2 from J; bases not matched to a gene: 8. Germline loops: CDR1 LNHDA, CDR2 SQIVND (reference sequence). The CDR3 has 17 amino acids. Variable domain in full (rest from reference TRBV19 and TRBJ1-3): DGGITQSPKYLFRKEGQNVTLSCEQNLNHDAMYWYRQDPGQGLRLIYYSQIVNDFQKGDIAEGYSVSREKKESFPLTVTSAQKNPTAFYLCASSIQGQASPGNTIYFGEGSWLTVV.

Note on this clone: The same CDR3 is also encoded by other DNA sequences in this sample. The chain is built from TRBV7-2 and TRBJ2-1, with D tentatively TRBD2 (5 bases). V lost 2 bases and J lost 7, with 6 bases in between. Germline lookup yields CDR1 SGHTA and CDR2 FQGNSA. CDR3 length: 12 residues. CDR3 DNA: TGTGCCAGCAGCTTACGGGGAAATGAGCAGTTCTTC. Residues: CASSLRGNEQFF.

The rearrangement uses TRBV11-3 and TRBJ2-1; D might be TRBD1 (6 bases). CDR3 length equals 15 residues. CDR1 and CDR2 (germline): SGHNT, YENEEA. V gave up 1 base and J gave up 7 bases, with 14 bases separating them. DNA of the CDR3: TGTGCCAGCAGCTTAGGGGTCGGCAGGGGAAATGAGCAGTTCTTC. Translated: CASSLGVGRGNEQFF. Using reference TRBV11-3 and TRBJ2-1 for the parts outside the CDR3, the full variable domain is EAGVVQSPRYKIIEKKQPVAFWCNPISGHNTLYWYLQNLGQGPELLIRYENEEAVDDSQLPKDRFSAERLKGVDSTLKIQPAELGDSAVYLCASSLGVGRGNEQFFGPGTRLTVL.

The chain couples TRBV27 to TRBJ2-7, with 8 nucleotides matching TRBD1. Unmatched junction bases numbered 7, after V lost 6 bases and J lost 3 bases. The CDR3 length is 14 residues. Germline CDR1 MNHEY, CDR2 SMNVEV (reference sequence). CDR3 in amino acids: CASRYGTGDYEQYF. The CDR3 nucleotides read TGTGCCAGCAGGTATGGGACAGGCGACTACGAGCAGTACTTC.

The chain carries TRBV6-5 and TRBJ2-1; a weak D match, TRBD1 (5 bases). In germline, CDR1 is MNHEY, CDR2 SVGAGI. V dropped 6 bases and J dropped 0 bases, with 12 bases sitting between them. The CDR3 is 15 residues long. The DNA of the CDR3 is TGTGCCAGCAGCCAAGACAGAAGCTCCTACAATGAGCAGTTCTTC. This encodes CASSQDRSSYNEQFF.

The chain links TRBV5-6 to TRBJ2-3; 10 bases fit TRBD2. V lost 3 bases, J lost 1 base, and 5 bases stayed unmatched. In germline, CDR1 is SGHDT, CDR2 YYEEEE. CDR3 size: 16 residues. CDR3 nucleotide sequence: TGTGCCAGCAGCTCCGGTCTAGCGGGGGGCACAGATACGCAGTATTTT. Amino acid sequence: CASSSGLAGGTDTQYF.

J is TRBJ2-1 and V is TRBV30, with TRBD2 identical over 7 bases. The V segment lost 2 bases and the J segment 0 bases; nucleotides outside the gene matches: 10. Germline loops: CDR1 GTSNPN, CDR2 SVGIG (reference sequence). The CDR3 spans 17 residues. CDR3 bases: TGTGCCTGGAGTAGAAAGGCGAGCGGGATCTCCTACAATGAGCAGTTCTTC. This translates into CAWSRKASGISYNEQFF. Together with reference TRBV30 and TRBJ2-1, the CDR3 gives the full variable domain: SQTIHQWPATLVQPVGSPLSLECTVEGTSNPNLYWYRQAAGRGLQLLFYSVGIGQISSEVPQNLSASRPQDRQFILSSKKLLLSDSGFYLCAWSRKASGISYNEQFFGPGTRLTVL.

The V gene is TRBV7-9, the J gene TRBJ2-7, with TRBD2 as a possible D gene (6 bases). Trimming shortened V by 7 bases and J by 6 bases, and 25 bases separated the two germline ends. The V gene's germline CDR1 is SEHNR and CDR2 FQNEAQ (reference sequence). There are 16 residues in the CDR3. In DNA form, the CDR3 reads TGTGCCAGCACCCTACGTGGTGGGGGGACGAGGGGCGAGCAGTACTTC. Protein product: CASTLRGGGTRGEQYF.

This chain links TRBV27 with TRBJ2-5; D gene uncertain. Trimming shortened V by 2 bases and J by 3 bases, and 16 bases separated the two germline ends. This CDR3 has 16 residues. Germline CDR1 and CDR2: MNHEY and SMNVEV (reference sequence). The CDR3 reads CASSLSKRSAEETQYF. The CDR3 DNA is TGTGCCAGCAGTTTAAGTAAGAGAAGTGCGGAAGAGACCCAGTACTTC.